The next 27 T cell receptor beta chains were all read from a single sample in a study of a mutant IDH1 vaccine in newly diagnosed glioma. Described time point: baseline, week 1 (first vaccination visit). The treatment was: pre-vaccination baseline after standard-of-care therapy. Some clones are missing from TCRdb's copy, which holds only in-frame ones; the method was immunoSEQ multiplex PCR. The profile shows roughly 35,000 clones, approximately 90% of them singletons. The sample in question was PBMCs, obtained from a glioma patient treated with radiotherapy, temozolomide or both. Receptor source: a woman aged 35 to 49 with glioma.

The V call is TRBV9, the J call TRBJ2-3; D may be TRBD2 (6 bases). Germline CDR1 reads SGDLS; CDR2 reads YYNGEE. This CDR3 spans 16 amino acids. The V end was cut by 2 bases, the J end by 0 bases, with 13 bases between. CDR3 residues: CASSVGTLRSTDTQYF. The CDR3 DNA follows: TGTGCCAGCAGCGTCGGGACTCTAAGAAGCACAGATACGCAGTATTTT.

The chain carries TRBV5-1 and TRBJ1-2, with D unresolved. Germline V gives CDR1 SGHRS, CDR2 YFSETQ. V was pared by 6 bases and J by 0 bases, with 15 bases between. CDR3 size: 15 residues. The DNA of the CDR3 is TGCGCCAGCAACCCCGGTCGGGAAACTAACTATGGCTACACCTTC. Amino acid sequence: CASNPGRETNYGYTF.

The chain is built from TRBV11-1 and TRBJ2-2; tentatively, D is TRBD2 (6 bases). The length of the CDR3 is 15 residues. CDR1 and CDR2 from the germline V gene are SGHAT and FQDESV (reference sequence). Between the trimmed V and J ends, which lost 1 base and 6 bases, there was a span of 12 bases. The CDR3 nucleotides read TGTGCCAGCAGCTTAGTACGAGGGACTTCCGGGGAGCTGTTTTTT. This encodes CASSLVRGTSGELFF.

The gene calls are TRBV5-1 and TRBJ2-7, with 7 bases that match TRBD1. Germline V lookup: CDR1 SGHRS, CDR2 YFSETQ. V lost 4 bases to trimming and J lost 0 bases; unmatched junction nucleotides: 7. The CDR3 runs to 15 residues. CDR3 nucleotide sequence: TGCGCCAGCAGCGTACAGGGGATGAGCTCCTACGAGCAGTACTTC. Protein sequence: CASSVQGMSSYEQYF.

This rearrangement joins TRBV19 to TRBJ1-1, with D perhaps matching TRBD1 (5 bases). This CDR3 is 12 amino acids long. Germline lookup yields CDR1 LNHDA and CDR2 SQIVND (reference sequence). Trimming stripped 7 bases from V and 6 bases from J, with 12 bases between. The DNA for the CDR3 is TGTGCCAGTAATGGGGCTTTGGCTGAAGCTTTCTTT. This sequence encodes CASNGALAEAFF.

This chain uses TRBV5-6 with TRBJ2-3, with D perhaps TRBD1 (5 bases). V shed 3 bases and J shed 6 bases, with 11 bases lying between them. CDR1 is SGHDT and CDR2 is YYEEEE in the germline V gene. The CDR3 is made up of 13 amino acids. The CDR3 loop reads CASSSWGIDTQYF. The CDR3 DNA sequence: TGTGCCAGCAGCTCTTGGGGCATCGATACGCAGTATTTT. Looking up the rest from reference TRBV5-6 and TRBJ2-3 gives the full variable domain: DAGVTQSPTHLIKTRGQQVTLRCSPKSGHDTVSWYQQALGQGPQFIFQYYEEEERQRGNFPDRFSGHQFPNYSSELNVNALLLGDSALYLCASSSWGIDTQYFGPGTRLTVL.

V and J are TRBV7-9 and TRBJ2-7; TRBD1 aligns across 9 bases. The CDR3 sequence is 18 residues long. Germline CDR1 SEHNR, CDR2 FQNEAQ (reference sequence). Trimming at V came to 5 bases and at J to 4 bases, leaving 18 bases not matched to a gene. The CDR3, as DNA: TGTGCCAGCAGCCTCCCCCCGGTGGGGGGACAGGGTTCGTACGAGCAGTACTTC. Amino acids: CASSLPPVGGQGSYEQYF. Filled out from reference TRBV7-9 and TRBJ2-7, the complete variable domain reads DTGVSQNPRHKITKRGQNVTFRCDPISEHNRLYWYRQTLGQGPEFLTYFQNEAQLEKSRLLSDRFSAERPKGSFSTLEIQRTEQGDSAMYLCASSLPPVGGQGSYEQYFGPGTRLTVT.

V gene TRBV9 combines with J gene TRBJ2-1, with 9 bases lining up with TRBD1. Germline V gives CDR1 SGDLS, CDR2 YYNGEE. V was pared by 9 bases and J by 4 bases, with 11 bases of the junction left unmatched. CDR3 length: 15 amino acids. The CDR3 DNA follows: TGTGCCACGAGCAAGGCGACAGGGGGGTACAATGAGCAGTTCTTC. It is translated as CATSKATGGYNEQFF.

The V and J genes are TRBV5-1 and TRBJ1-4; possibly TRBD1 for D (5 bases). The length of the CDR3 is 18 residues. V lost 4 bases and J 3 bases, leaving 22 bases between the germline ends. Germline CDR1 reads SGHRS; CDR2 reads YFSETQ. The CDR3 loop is CASSGGPRGTRPNEKLFF. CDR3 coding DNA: TGCGCCAGCAGCGGGGGACCGCGGGGGACGCGACCTAATGAAAAACTGTTTTTT.

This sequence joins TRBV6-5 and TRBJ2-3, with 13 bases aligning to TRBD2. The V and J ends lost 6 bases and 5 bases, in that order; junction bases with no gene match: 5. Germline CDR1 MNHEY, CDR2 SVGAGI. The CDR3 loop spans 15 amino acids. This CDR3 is CASSRTSGRGDTQYF. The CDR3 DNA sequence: TGTGCCAGCAGCCGGACTAGCGGGAGAGGAGATACGCAGTATTTT.

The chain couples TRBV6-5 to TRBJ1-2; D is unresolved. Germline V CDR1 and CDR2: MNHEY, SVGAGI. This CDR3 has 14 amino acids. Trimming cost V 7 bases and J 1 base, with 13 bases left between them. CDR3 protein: CASIGQDRNYGYTF. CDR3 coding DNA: TGTGCCAGCATTGGCCAGGATCGTAACTATGGCTACACCTTC.

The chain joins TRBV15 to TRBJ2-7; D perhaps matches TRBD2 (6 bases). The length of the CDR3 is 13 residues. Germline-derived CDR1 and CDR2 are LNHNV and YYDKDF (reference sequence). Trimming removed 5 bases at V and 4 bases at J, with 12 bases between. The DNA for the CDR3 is TGTGCCACCAGCCCCCCGGGACTTTACGAGCAGTACTTC. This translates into CATSPPGLYEQYF.

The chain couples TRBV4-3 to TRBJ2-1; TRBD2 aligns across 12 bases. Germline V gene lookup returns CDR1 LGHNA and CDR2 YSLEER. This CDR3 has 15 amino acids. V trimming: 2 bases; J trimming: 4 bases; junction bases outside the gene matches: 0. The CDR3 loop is CASSQLAGGYNEQFF. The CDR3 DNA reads TGCGCCAGCAGCCAACTAGCGGGGGGGTACAATGAGCAGTTCTTC.

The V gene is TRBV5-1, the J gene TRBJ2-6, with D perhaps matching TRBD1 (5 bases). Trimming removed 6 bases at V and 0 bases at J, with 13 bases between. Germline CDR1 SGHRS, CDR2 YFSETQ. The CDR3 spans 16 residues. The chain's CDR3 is CASTPLQDSGANVLTF. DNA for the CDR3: TGCGCCAGCACCCCCTTACAGGACTCTGGGGCCAACGTCCTGACTTTC. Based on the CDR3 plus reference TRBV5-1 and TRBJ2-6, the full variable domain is KAGVTQTPRYLIKTRGQQVTLSCSPISGHRSVSWYQQTPGQGLQFLFEYFSETQRNKGNFPGRFSGRQFSNSRSEMNVSTLELGDSALYLCASTPLQDSGANVLTFGAGSRLTVL.

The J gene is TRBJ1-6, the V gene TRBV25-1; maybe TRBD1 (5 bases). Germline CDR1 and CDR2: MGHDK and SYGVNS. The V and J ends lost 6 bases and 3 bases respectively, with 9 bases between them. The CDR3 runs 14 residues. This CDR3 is CASRRDGYNSPLHF. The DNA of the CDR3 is TGTGCCAGCAGACGGGACGGCTATAATTCACCCCTCCACTTT.

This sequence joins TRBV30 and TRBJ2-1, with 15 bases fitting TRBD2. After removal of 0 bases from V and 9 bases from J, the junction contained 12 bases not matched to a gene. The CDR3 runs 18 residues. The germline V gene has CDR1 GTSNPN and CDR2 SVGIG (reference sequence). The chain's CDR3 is CAWSVSRRTSGRAGEQFF. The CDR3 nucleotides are TGTGCCTGGAGTGTTTCAAGGCGGACTAGCGGGAGGGCCGGTGAGCAGTTCTTC.

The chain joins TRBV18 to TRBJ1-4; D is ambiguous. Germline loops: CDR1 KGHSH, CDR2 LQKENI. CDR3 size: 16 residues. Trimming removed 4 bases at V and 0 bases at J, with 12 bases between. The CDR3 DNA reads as TGTGCCAGCTCACGTGGGTCATCTGCAACTAATGAAAAACTGTTTTTT. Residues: CASSRGSSATNEKLFF.

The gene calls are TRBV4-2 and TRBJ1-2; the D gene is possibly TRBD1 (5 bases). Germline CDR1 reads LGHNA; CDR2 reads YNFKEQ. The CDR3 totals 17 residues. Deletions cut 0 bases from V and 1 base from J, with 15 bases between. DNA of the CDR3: TGTGCCAGCAGCCAAGATCCGTGGGGCGGACTTAACTATGGCTACACCTTC. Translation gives CASSQDPWGGLNYGYTF.

The CDR3 DNA sequence: TGTGCCAGCAGTTTGACGGAGAACACTGAAGCTTTCTTT. Amino acids: CASSLTENTEAFF. The chain has TRBV6-5 and TRBJ1-1; D ambiguous. The germline gives CDR1 MNHEY, CDR2 SVGAGI. V was shortened by 4 bases and J by 1 base, with 7 bases between the two germline ends. This CDR3 comprises 13 residues.

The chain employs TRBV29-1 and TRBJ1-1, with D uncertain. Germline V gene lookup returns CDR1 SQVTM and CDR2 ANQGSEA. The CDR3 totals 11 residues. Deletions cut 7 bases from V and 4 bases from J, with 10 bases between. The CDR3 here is CSGTDTTEAFF. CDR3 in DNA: TGCAGCGGTACAGATACCACTGAAGCTTTCTTT.

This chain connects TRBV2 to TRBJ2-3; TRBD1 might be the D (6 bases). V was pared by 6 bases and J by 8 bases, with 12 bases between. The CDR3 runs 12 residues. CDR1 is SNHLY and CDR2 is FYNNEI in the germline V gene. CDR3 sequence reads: CASRLQGGTQYF. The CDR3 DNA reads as TGTGCCAGCAGGTTACAGGGTGGTACGCAGTATTTT.

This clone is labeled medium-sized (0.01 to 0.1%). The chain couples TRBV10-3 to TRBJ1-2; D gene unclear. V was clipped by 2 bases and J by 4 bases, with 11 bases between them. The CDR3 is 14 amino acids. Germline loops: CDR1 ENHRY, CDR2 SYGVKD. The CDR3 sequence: CAISEPGSSYGYTF. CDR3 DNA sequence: TGTGCCATCAGTGAGCCGGGTTCTAGCTATGGCTACACCTTC.

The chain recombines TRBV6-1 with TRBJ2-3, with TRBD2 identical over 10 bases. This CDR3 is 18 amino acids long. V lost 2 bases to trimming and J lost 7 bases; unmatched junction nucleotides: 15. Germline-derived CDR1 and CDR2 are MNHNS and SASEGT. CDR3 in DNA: TGTGCCAGCAGTGAATCAGGGAGCGCGTCTAGCGGGAGTCATACGCAGTATTTT. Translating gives CASSESGSASSGSHTQYF.

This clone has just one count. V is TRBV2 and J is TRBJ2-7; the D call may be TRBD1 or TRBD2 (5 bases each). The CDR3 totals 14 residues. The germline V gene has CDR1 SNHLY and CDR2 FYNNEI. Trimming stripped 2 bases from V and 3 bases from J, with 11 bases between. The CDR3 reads CASSERSGSYEQYF. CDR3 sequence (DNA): TGTGCCAGCAGTGAAAGGTCAGGGAGCTACGAGCAGTACTTC.

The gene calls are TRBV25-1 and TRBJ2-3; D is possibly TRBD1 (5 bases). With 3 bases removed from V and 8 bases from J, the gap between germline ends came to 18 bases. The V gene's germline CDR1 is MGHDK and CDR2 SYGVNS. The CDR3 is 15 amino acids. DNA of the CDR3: TGTGCCAGCAGTGATTGGGGCTCTGAGGAGTTTACGCAGTATTTT. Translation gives CASSDWGSEEFTQYF.

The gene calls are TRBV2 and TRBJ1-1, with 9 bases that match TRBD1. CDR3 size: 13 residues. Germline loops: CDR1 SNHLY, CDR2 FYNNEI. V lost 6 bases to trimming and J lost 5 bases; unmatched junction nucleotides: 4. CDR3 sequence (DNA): TGTGCCAGCAGACGGACAGGGGAGACTGAAGCTTTCTTT. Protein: CASRRTGETEAFF.

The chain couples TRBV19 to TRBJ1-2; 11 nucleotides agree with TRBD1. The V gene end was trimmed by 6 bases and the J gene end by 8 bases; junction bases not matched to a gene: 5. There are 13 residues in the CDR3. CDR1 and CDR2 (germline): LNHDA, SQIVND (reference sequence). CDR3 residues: CASRRTGGEGYTF. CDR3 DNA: TGTGCCAGTAGGAGGACAGGGGGCGAGGGCTACACCTTC.